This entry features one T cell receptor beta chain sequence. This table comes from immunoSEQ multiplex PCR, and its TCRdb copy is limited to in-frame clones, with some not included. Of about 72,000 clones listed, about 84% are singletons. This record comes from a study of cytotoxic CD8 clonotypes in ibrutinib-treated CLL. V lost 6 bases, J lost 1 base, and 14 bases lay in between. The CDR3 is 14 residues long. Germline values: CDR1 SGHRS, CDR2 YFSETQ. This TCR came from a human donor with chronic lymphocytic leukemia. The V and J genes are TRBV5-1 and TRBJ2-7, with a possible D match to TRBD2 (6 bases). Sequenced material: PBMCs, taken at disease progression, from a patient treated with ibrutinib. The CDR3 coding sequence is TGCGCCAGCAAAGCGGGTGACCCATCCTACGAGCAGTACTTC. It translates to CASKAGDPSYEQYF.